This entry is about one T cell receptor beta chain. Its antigen is currently unknown. If patients had autoimmune disease history or systemic immunosuppression, they were excluded. The germline gives CDR1 MNHNY, CDR2 SVGAGI (reference sequence). CDR3 length equals 14 residues. Germline trimming cut 7 bases from V and 7 bases from J; bases unmatched to any gene: 9. Method: immunoSEQ multiplex PCR; TCRdb's copy keeps in-frame clones and lacks some. The table has approximately 20,000 clones, approximately 85% seen once. This record belongs to a study of OX40 agonist ivuxolimab in advanced cancers. Overall study findings and caveats: Low normalized T-cell clonal expansion also characterized some of the nonresponders. In CD8+ T cells, expanded clones were on average more numerous than in CD4+.

Here the sequenced sample was CD4+ or CD8+ T cells sorted from blood, taken in a trial of the OX40 agonist ivuxolimab. The clonotype was recovered from an adult with an advanced solid tumor such as melanoma, head and neck, liver or kidney cancer. The chain has TRBV6-6 and TRBJ2-3; 9 nucleotides agree with TRBD1. The CDR3 DNA reads as TGTGCCAGCACCCAACACACAGGGGGCTATACGCAGTATTTT. Its protein product is CASTQHTGGYTQYF.